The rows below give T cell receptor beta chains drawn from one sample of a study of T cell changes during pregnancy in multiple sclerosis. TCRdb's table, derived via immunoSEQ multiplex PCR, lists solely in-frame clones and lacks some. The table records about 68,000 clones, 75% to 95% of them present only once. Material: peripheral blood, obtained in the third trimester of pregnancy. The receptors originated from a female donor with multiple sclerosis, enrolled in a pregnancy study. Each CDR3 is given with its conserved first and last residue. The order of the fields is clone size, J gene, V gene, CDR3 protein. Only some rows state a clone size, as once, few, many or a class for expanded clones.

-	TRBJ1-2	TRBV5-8	CASSLGQGYYGYTF
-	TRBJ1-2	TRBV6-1	CASMVGQGFGYTF
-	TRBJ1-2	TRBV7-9	CAWREEAGYTF
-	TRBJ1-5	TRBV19	CATMAGTGSLRPQHF
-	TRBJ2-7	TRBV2	CASSTGVEQYF
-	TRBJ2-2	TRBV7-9	CASSRGQGEKSGELFF
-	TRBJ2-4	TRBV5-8	CASSLGQGSKNIQYF
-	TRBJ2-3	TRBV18	CASSPPLAGGLTHTQYF
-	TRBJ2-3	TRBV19	CASSPDRAGGPGDTQYF
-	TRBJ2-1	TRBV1	CTSSPKRYYNEQFF
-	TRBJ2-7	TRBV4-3	CASSQNRGYEQYF
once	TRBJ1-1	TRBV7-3	CASSWAVNTEAFF
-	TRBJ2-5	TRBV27	CASSLLAGDQETQYF
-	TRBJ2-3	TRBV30	CAWRTATDTQYF
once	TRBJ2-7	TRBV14	CASSQLTKGGRPYEQYF